A selection of T cell receptor beta chains follows, all from one sample in a study of early T cells in non-severe SARS-CoV-2 infection. MiXCR, run by TCRdb on the 5' RACE reads, gives a single entry per CDR3 protein. The sample records fewer than 50,000 distinct CDR3 sequences, less than 15% being singletons. The sequencing sample was made of whole blood. These receptors were taken from an adult who was a healthcare worker with PCR-confirmed SARS-CoV-2 infection or an uninfected control (not recorded which). Each CDR3 is given with its conserved first and last residue. The D gene is left open where the match is weak. Clone size is shown for a subset of rows, as once, few, many or a class of expanded clone.

abundance: few; v_gene: TRBV20-1; d_gene: NA; j_gene: TRBJ2-5; CDR3aa: CSASVAGRQETQYF; CDR3nt: TGCAGTGCCTCAGTGGCGGGACGACAAGAGACCCAGTACTTC
abundance: few; v_gene: TRBV6-2/TRBV6-3; d_gene: NA; j_gene: TRBJ2-7; CDR3aa: CASSYSINYEQYF; CDR3nt: TGTGCCAGCAGTTACTCGATCAATTACGAGCAGTACTTC
abundance: NA; v_gene: TRBV28; d_gene: NA; j_gene: TRBJ1-1; CDR3aa: CASRSDPSTEAFF; CDR3nt: TGTGCCAGCAGGTCTGACCCGAGTACTGAAGCTTTCTTT
abundance: few; v_gene: TRBV6-2/TRBV6-3; d_gene: NA; j_gene: TRBJ2-3; CDR3aa: CASSDGYSTDTQYF; CDR3nt: TGTGCCAGCAGTGACGGATATAGCACAGATACGCAGTATTTT
abundance: few; v_gene: TRBV7-9; d_gene: TRBD1; j_gene: TRBJ1-2; CDR3aa: CASSPTGGSSSGYTF; CDR3nt: TGTGCCAGCAGCCCCACAGGGGGCTCCTCTAGTGGCTACACCTTC
abundance: many; v_gene: TRBV7-6; d_gene: NA; j_gene: TRBJ1-2; CDR3aa: CASSPGARTSNYGYTF; CDR3nt: TGTGCCAGCAGCCCTGGGGCAAGGACCTCTAACTATGGCTACACCTTC
abundance: NA; v_gene: TRBV20-1; d_gene: TRBD2; j_gene: TRBJ2-1; CDR3aa: CSAIEGTRSNEQFF; CDR3nt: TGCAGTGCTATAGAGGGGACTAGATCCAATGAGCAGTTCTTC
abundance: many; v_gene: TRBV21-1; d_gene: NA; j_gene: TRBJ2-7; CDR3aa: CASQARLARTIAYEQYF; CDR3nt: TGTGCCAGCCAGGCCCGGCTAGCGCGAACGATAGCCTACGAGCAGTACTTC
abundance: many; v_gene: TRBV6-6; d_gene: NA; j_gene: TRBJ2-1; CDR3aa: CASRLSGAPRNEQFF; CDR3nt: TGTGCCAGCAGATTGTCGGGGGCTCCCAGGAATGAGCAGTTCTTC
abundance: NA; v_gene: TRBV7-9; d_gene: TRBD2; j_gene: TRBJ2-7; CDR3aa: CASSLPTGTSGGDEQYF; CDR3nt: TGTGCCAGCAGCTTACCCACTGGGACTAGCGGGGGGGATGAGCAGTACTTC
abundance: NA; v_gene: TRBV7-6; d_gene: NA; j_gene: TRBJ2-1; CDR3aa: CASSLGPGEQFF; CDR3nt: TGTGCCAGCAGCTTAGGACCGGGTGAGCAGTTCTTC
abundance: NA; v_gene: TRBV12-3/TRBV12-4; d_gene: NA; j_gene: TRBJ2-1; CDR3aa: CSTREPRQSNEQFF; CDR3nt: TGTTCTACGCGCGAACCAAGGCAATCAAATGAGCAGTTCTTC
abundance: NA; v_gene: TRBV20-1; d_gene: NA; j_gene: TRBJ1-1; CDR3aa: CSARDGLITEAFF; CDR3nt: TGCAGTGCTAGAGATGGACTGATCACTGAAGCTTTCTTT
abundance: many; v_gene: TRBV4-1; d_gene: TRBD2; j_gene: TRBJ2-7; CDR3aa: CASSQLRASGGATYEQYF; CDR3nt: TGCGCCAGCAGCCAACTACGGGCTAGCGGGGGAGCAACCTACGAGCAGTACTTC
abundance: NA; v_gene: TRBV20-1; d_gene: NA; j_gene: TRBJ1-1; CDR3aa: CSATDPIYPEAFF; CDR3nt: TGCAGTGCCACTGACCCTATCTACCCTGAAGCTTTCTTT
abundance: many; v_gene: TRBV7-8; d_gene: NA; j_gene: TRBJ2-7; CDR3aa: CASSSQTPTYEQYF; CDR3nt: TGTGCCAGCAGCTCGCAAACGCCCACCTACGAGCAGTACTTC
abundance: many; v_gene: TRBV15; d_gene: NA; j_gene: TRBJ1-1; CDR3aa: CATSRPEMNTEAFF; CDR3nt: TGTGCCACCAGCAGACCAGAGATGAACACTGAAGCTTTCTTT
abundance: many; v_gene: TRBV24-1; d_gene: NA; j_gene: TRBJ2-1; CDR3aa: CATSDNYRAHYNEQFF; CDR3nt: TGTGCCACCAGTGATAACTACAGGGCCCACTACAATGAGCAGTTCTTC
abundance: few; v_gene: TRBV28; d_gene: TRBD1; j_gene: TRBJ2-7; CDR3aa: CASSWDRESYEQYF; CDR3nt: TGTGCCAGCAGCTGGGACAGAGAATCCTACGAGCAGTACTTC
abundance: NA; v_gene: TRBV5-1; d_gene: NA; j_gene: TRBJ2-7; CDR3aa: CASSFIGEISYEQYF; CDR3nt: TGCGCCAGCAGCTTTATAGGGGAGATCTCCTACGAGCAGTACTTC
abundance: few; v_gene: TRBV28; d_gene: TRBD2; j_gene: TRBJ2-1; CDR3aa: CASRTSGYNEQFF; CDR3nt: TGTGCCAGCAGGACTAGCGGCTACAATGAGCAGTTCTTC
abundance: NA; v_gene: TRBV7-6; d_gene: TRBD1; j_gene: TRBJ2-7; CDR3aa: CASSPTGTVYEQYF; CDR3nt: TGTGCCAGCAGCCCCACCGGGACAGTCTACGAGCAGTACTTC
abundance: many; v_gene: TRBV6-5; d_gene: TRBD2; j_gene: TRBJ2-7; CDR3aa: CASISGRDTGSYEQYF; CDR3nt: TGTGCCAGCATAAGCGGGAGAGACACTGGCTCCTACGAGCAGTACTTC
abundance: few; v_gene: TRBV25-1; d_gene: NA; j_gene: TRBJ2-2; CDR3aa: CASSHSGDLNTGELFF; CDR3nt: TGTGCCAGCAGTCACTCAGGAGACTTGAACACCGGGGAGCTGTTTTTT
abundance: many; v_gene: TRBV20-1; d_gene: TRBD1; j_gene: TRBJ2-7; CDR3aa: CSAGTGTGGVEQYF; CDR3nt: TGCAGTGCTGGCACCGGGACAGGGGGGGTCGAGCAGTACTTC
abundance: few; v_gene: TRBV27; d_gene: NA; j_gene: TRBJ2-5; CDR3aa: CASSLVGVGETQYF; CDR3nt: TGTGCCAGCAGTTTGGTAGGGGTTGGAGAGACCCAGTACTTC
abundance: NA; v_gene: TRBV20-1; d_gene: NA; j_gene: TRBJ1-1; CDR3aa: CSTAPPEAFF; CDR3nt: TGCAGCACCGCTCCCCCTGAAGCTTTCTTT
abundance: few; v_gene: TRBV7-2; d_gene: NA; j_gene: TRBJ2-7; CDR3aa: CASTPTGYEQYF; CDR3nt: TGTGCCAGCACTCCCACCGGCTACGAGCAGTACTTC
abundance: many; v_gene: TRBV5-1; d_gene: NA; j_gene: TRBJ2-1; CDR3aa: CASSLGGGFYNEQFF; CDR3nt: TGCGCCAGCAGCTTGGGAGGGGGATTTTACAATGAGCAGTTCTTC
abundance: few; v_gene: TRBV11-2; d_gene: TRBD2; j_gene: TRBJ2-7; CDR3aa: CASTLKTTSAAQYEQYF; CDR3nt: TGTGCCAGCACCCTGAAGACTACTAGCGCCGCTCAGTACGAGCAGTACTTC
abundance: NA; v_gene: TRBV5-1; d_gene: NA; j_gene: TRBJ2-1; CDR3aa: CASSRRRGTSSYNEQFF; CDR3nt: TGCGCCAGCAGCCGCCGCCGCGGGACCAGCTCCTACAATGAGCAGTTCTTC
abundance: few; v_gene: TRBV19; d_gene: TRBD2; j_gene: TRBJ2-1; CDR3aa: CASSIMVAGHNEQFF; CDR3nt: TGTGCCAGTAGTATAATGGTAGCGGGGCACAATGAGCAGTTCTTC
abundance: many; v_gene: TRBV7-9; d_gene: NA; j_gene: TRBJ2-3; CDR3aa: CASNVQTGDTQYF; CDR3nt: TGTGCCAGCAATGTTCAGACGGGAGATACGCAGTATTTT
abundance: many; v_gene: TRBV5-1; d_gene: NA; j_gene: TRBJ2-1; CDR3aa: CASSPHSGRNNEQFF; CDR3nt: TGCGCCAGCAGCCCCCACTCGGGGAGGAACAATGAGCAGTTCTTC
abundance: many; v_gene: TRBV7-2; d_gene: TRBD2; j_gene: TRBJ2-1; CDR3aa: CASSLIPLAGVYNEQFF; CDR3nt: TGTGCCAGCAGCTTAATCCCACTAGCGGGGGTATACAATGAGCAGTTCTTC
abundance: few; v_gene: TRBV20-1; d_gene: TRBD1; j_gene: TRBJ1-2; CDR3aa: CSASTGGNYGYTF; CDR3nt: TGCAGTGCGTCGACAGGGGGGAACTATGGCTACACCTTC
abundance: NA; v_gene: TRBV7-3; d_gene: NA; j_gene: TRBJ2-1; CDR3aa: CASSLDTEAKGEQFF; CDR3nt: TGTGCCAGCAGCTTAGACACCGAGGCCAAGGGTGAGCAGTTCTTC
abundance: NA; v_gene: TRBV3-1; d_gene: TRBD2; j_gene: TRBJ2-1; CDR3aa: CASSQDSWTSINEQFF; CDR3nt: TGTGCCAGCAGCCAAGATAGTTGGACTAGTATCAATGAGCAGTTCTTC
abundance: NA; v_gene: TRBV11-2; d_gene: NA; j_gene: TRBJ1-2; CDR3aa: CASSLESYGYTF; CDR3nt: TGTGCCAGCAGCTTAGAGAGCTATGGCTACACCTTC
abundance: once; v_gene: TRBV5-1; d_gene: NA; j_gene: TRBJ1-1; CDR3aa: CASSFVTTNTEAFF; CDR3nt: TGCGCCAGCAGCTTCGTGACAACGAACACTGAAGCTTTCTTT
abundance: few; v_gene: TRBV9; d_gene: NA; j_gene: TRBJ2-7; CDR3aa: CASSPNLAESYEQYF; CDR3nt: TGTGCCAGCAGCCCCAACCTAGCTGAATCCTACGAGCAGTACTTC
abundance: few; v_gene: TRBV9; d_gene: TRBD2; j_gene: TRBJ2-7; CDR3aa: CASRILAGGDYEQYF; CDR3nt: TGTGCCAGCCGCATACTAGCGGGAGGGGACTACGAGCAGTACTTC
abundance: few; v_gene: TRBV7-2; d_gene: NA; j_gene: TRBJ2-3; CDR3aa: CASSLGSPDTQYF; CDR3nt: TGTGCCAGCAGCTTAGGGTCCCCAGATACGCAGTATTTT
abundance: NA; v_gene: TRBV6-6; d_gene: TRBD2; j_gene: TRBJ2-7; CDR3aa: CASSWETSGGAYEQYF; CDR3nt: TGTGCCAGCAGTTGGGAGACTAGCGGGGGGGCGTACGAGCAGTACTTC
abundance: medium-sized; v_gene: TRBV20-1; d_gene: NA; j_gene: TRBJ2-7; CDR3aa: CSAPTSSYEQYF; CDR3nt: TGCAGTGCACCTACAAGTTCCTACGAGCAGTACTTC
abundance: NA; v_gene: TRBV7-7; d_gene: NA; j_gene: TRBJ2-5; CDR3aa: CASSLLGPGWETQYF; CDR3nt: TGTGCTAGCAGCTTACTGGGACCGGGCTGGGAGACCCAGTACTTC
abundance: many; v_gene: TRBV28; d_gene: TRBD1; j_gene: TRBJ2-2; CDR3aa: CASDRGQSGELFF; CDR3nt: TGTGCCAGCGACAGGGGTCAGTCCGGGGAGCTGTTTTTT
abundance: few; v_gene: TRBV28; d_gene: TRBD1; j_gene: TRBJ2-7; CDR3aa: CASSEEQGMAYEQYF; CDR3nt: TGTGCCAGCAGCGAAGAACAGGGGATGGCCTACGAGCAGTACTTC
abundance: many; v_gene: TRBV2; d_gene: TRBD1; j_gene: TRBJ2-7; CDR3aa: CASSSNGQAYEQYF; CDR3nt: TGTGCCAGCAGTTCAAATGGACAGGCCTACGAGCAGTACTTC
abundance: NA; v_gene: TRBV19; d_gene: TRBD1; j_gene: TRBJ2-2; CDR3aa: CASRIETGDGTGELFF; CDR3nt: TGTGCCAGTAGGATTGAGACAGGGGATGGCACCGGGGAGCTGTTTTTT
abundance: NA; v_gene: TRBV12-3/TRBV12-4; d_gene: NA; j_gene: TRBJ2-7; CDR3aa: CASSIGLGEQYF; CDR3nt: TGTGCCAGCAGCATCGGACTGGGCGAGCAGTACTTC
abundance: few; v_gene: TRBV5-1; d_gene: NA; j_gene: TRBJ2-7; CDR3aa: CAPAPRHWRAYEQYF; CDR3nt: TGCGCCCCCGCGCCACGGCACTGGCGGGCCTACGAGCAGTACTTC
abundance: many; v_gene: TRBV7-8; d_gene: NA; j_gene: TRBJ2-5; CDR3aa: CASSRSSETQYF; CDR3nt: TGTGCCAGCAGCCGAAGTTCGGAGACCCAGTACTTC
abundance: many; v_gene: TRBV6-2/TRBV6-3; d_gene: TRBD2; j_gene: TRBJ2-1; CDR3aa: CASSTLRASGGSYNEQFF; CDR3nt: TGTGCCAGCAGTACCCTACGAGCTAGCGGGGGGTCATACAATGAGCAGTTCTTC
abundance: many; v_gene: TRBV25-1; d_gene: TRBD1; j_gene: TRBJ2-1; CDR3aa: CASSETSGRGRRNEQFF; CDR3nt: TGTGCCAGCAGTGAAACCTCTGGTAGGGGGCGCAGAAATGAGCAGTTCTTC
abundance: NA; v_gene: TRBV6-6; d_gene: NA; j_gene: TRBJ1-6; CDR3aa: CASSYAPRGALHF; CDR3nt: TGTGCCAGCAGTTACGCGCCTCGGGGGGCCCTCCACTTT
abundance: NA; v_gene: TRBV11-2; d_gene: NA; j_gene: TRBJ2-5; CDR3aa: CASSLVAETQYF; CDR3nt: TGTGCCAGCAGCTTAGTGGCCGAGACCCAGTACTTC